Each of the 31 T cell receptor beta chains below was sequenced from the same sample in a study of cytomegalovirus exposure and HLA in healthy donors (dated by TCRdb to between 2016 and 2019). The library was produced with the immunoSEQ multiplex PCR assay. Not all clones reach the TCRdb copy of this immuneACCESS table, which keeps in-frame sequences only. Checked studies attribute under half of the gap to unresolved V genes and leave the rest unexplained. The table for this sample lists about 120,000 clones; about 96% of them were counted only once. About 1.8% of the sample rests with the top ten. The sequenced material came from PBMCs. The source is a man between 18 and 29 years old in good health and CMV-seronegative.

The chain links TRBV30 to TRBJ1-5; unclear D gene. Germline V gives CDR1 GTSNPN, CDR2 SVGIG (reference sequence). Trimming removed 1 base at V and 4 bases at J, with 5 bases between. The CDR3 spans 12 residues. CDR3 region: CAWSGSNQPQHF. For the CDR3, the DNA is TGTGCCTGGAGTGGGAGTAATCAGCCCCAGCATTTT.

This chain connects TRBV30 to TRBJ1-5, with D tentatively TRBD1 (6 bases). CDR1 is GTSNPN, CDR2 SVGIG, per germline (reference sequence). Trimming shortened V by 1 base and J by 2 bases, and 12 bases separated the two germline ends. This CDR3 is 15 amino acids long. CDR3 sequence: CAWSGGGAGNQPQHF. The DNA for the CDR3 is TGTGCCTGGAGTGGCGGGGGGGCCGGCAATCAGCCCCAGCATTTT. The full variable domain, with the rest looked up from reference TRBV30 and TRBJ1-5, is SQTIHQWPATLVQPVGSPLSLECTVEGTSNPNLYWYRQAAGRGLQLLFYSVGIGQISSEVPQNLSASRPQDRQFILSSKKLLLSDSGFYLCAWSGGGAGNQPQHFGDGTRLSIL.

V is TRBV19 and J is TRBJ2-7, with D perhaps TRBD1 (5 bases). Trimming left V 3 bases short and J 4 bases short, with 10 bases between. The CDR3 spans 13 residues. The germline V gene has CDR1 LNHDA and CDR2 SQIVND (reference sequence). The DNA for the CDR3 is TGTGCCAGTAGTATGCGGACATTTTACGAGCAGTACTTC. Translated: CASSMRTFYEQYF.

The rearrangement links TRBV10-3 to TRBJ2-1; 7 bases map to TRBD2. The J segment lost 9 bases and the V segment lost 4 bases, leaving 24 bases of the junction unmatched. This CDR3 has 19 amino acids. Germline lookup yields CDR1 ENHRY and CDR2 SYGVKD. The CDR3 here is CAISAPGLRGLAEQVEQFF. The CDR3 DNA is TGTGCCATCAGTGCTCCGGGACTGAGGGGTCTAGCGGAACAGGTTGAGCAGTTCTTC.

The rearrangement joins TRBV4-2 to TRBJ2-7; possibly TRBD1 for D (7 bases). Germline V gives CDR1 LGHNA, CDR2 YNFKEQ. This CDR3 comprises 16 residues. V lost 4 bases to trimming and J lost 1 base, with 17 bases between them. CDR3: CASSPRDRGGSYEQYF. Here the CDR3 DNA reads TGTGCCAGCAGCCCGCGGGACAGAGGGGGATCCTACGAGCAGTACTTC.

The chain joins TRBV28 to TRBJ1-4, with 8 bases matching TRBD1. CDR1 and CDR2 (germline): MDHEN, SYDVKM. This CDR3 spans 17 amino acids. V trimming: 3 bases; J trimming: 1 base; junction bases outside the gene matches: 7. CDR3 nucleotides: TGTGCCAGCAGTTTGTCAGGGGGCTGGGGAACTAATGAAAAACTGTTTTTT. This encodes CASSLSGGWGTNEKLFF.

The chain is built from TRBV11-2 and TRBJ2-1, with D unclear. The CDR3 sequence is 13 residues long. V lost 4 bases to trimming and J lost 7 bases, with 11 bases between them. Germline CDR1 is SGHAT and CDR2 is FQNNGV. Here the CDR3 reads CASSWQAENEQFF. DNA of the CDR3: TGTGCCAGCAGCTGGCAGGCTGAGAATGAGCAGTTCTTC.

V is TRBV5-4 and J is TRBJ1-2; TRBD1 is a possible D gene (6 bases). The CDR3 is 14 amino acids. Trimming stripped 4 bases from V and 2 bases from J, with 12 bases between. CDR1 and CDR2 (germline): SGHNT, YYREEE (reference sequence). The CDR3 spells CASSPGTRNYGYTF. The CDR3, as DNA: TGTGCCAGCAGCCCTGGGACAAGGAACTATGGCTACACCTTC. Together with reference TRBV5-4 and TRBJ1-2, the CDR3 gives the full variable domain: ETGVTQSPTHLIKTRGQQVTLRCSSQSGHNTVSWYQQALGQGPQFIFQYYREEENGRGNFPPRFSGLQFPNYSSELNVNALELDDSALYLCASSPGTRNYGYTFGSGTRLTVV.

The CDR3 coding sequence is TGCGCCAGCAGCCCTACGGCAGGGGAGGGATTGGGCTACACCTTC. This encodes CASSPTAGEGLGYTF. This chain joins TRBV5-1 and TRBJ1-2, with D maybe TRBD1 (6 bases). This CDR3 spans 15 amino acids. The ends were cut back, 4 bases at V and 8 bases at J, with 21 bases in the middle. CDR1 is SGHRS, CDR2 YFSETQ, per germline.

The chain recombines TRBV27 with TRBJ2-7; TRBD1 might be the D (5 bases). This CDR3 contains 12 residues. CDR1 MNHEY and CDR2 SMNVEV come from the germline V gene (reference sequence). V dropped 5 bases and J dropped 6 bases, with 11 bases sitting between them. This CDR3 is CASSAQGSEQYF. CDR3 nucleotide sequence: TGTGCCAGCAGTGCCCAGGGAAGCGAGCAGTACTTC.

This chain joins TRBV28 and TRBJ1-2, with 9 bases identical to TRBD1. Trimming removed 7 bases from V and 2 bases from J; junction bases left unmatched: 14. The CDR3 is made up of 17 amino acids. The germline V gene has CDR1 MDHEN and CDR2 SYDVKM. CDR3 loop: CASTSPGQGLWNYGYTF. The CDR3 DNA sequence: TGTGCCAGCACCTCTCCGGGACAGGGTCTGTGGAACTATGGCTACACCTTC.

The chain has TRBV2 and TRBJ1-1; D call uncertain. Germline assignment: CDR1 SNHLY and CDR2 FYNNEI. Trimming pared 4 bases from V and 4 bases from J, leaving 10 bases between. The CDR3 covers 13 residues. CDR3 in amino acids: CASSVEGTTEAFF. The DNA of the CDR3 is TGTGCCAGCAGTGTGGAGGGAACCACTGAAGCTTTCTTT.

This chain uses TRBV28 with TRBJ2-7; the D gene is possibly TRBD2 (6 bases). The CDR3 has 15 residues. Trimming pared 1 base from V and 0 bases from J, leaving 10 bases between. Germline V CDR1 and CDR2: MDHEN, SYDVKM. The DNA of the CDR3 is TGTGCCAGCAGTTTATTCCCGGGAGTCTCCTACGAGCAGTACTTC. Its translation is CASSLFPGVSYEQYF. Full variable domain (missing parts from reference TRBV28 and TRBJ2-7): DVKVTQSSRYLVKRTGEKVFLECVQDMDHENMFWYRQDPGLGLRLIYFSYDVKMKEKGDIPEGYSVSREKKERFSLILESASTNQTSMYLCASSLFPGVSYEQYFGPGTRLTVT.

The V and J genes are TRBV4-3 and TRBJ1-2; 8 bases are a match to TRBD1. The V and J ends lost 3 bases and 5 bases, in that order; junction bases with no gene match: 8. Germline-derived CDR1 and CDR2 are LGHNA and YSLEER. The CDR3 totals 15 residues. The CDR3 coding sequence is TGCGCCAGCAGCCAGCTCCAGGGGGCTGGGTATGGCTACACCTTC. This codes for CASSQLQGAGYGYTF.

The chain joins TRBV19 to TRBJ1-5, with D perhaps matching TRBD1 (5 bases). V shed 4 bases and J shed 6 bases, with 19 bases lying between them. The CDR3 length is 16 residues. CDR1 and CDR2 from the germline V gene are LNHDA and SQIVND (reference sequence). In nucleotides, the CDR3 is TGTGCCAGTAGTAATTTGAGGGCAGGGAGGAGTCAGCCCCAGCATTTT. Translated: CASSNLRAGRSQPQHF.

This clone was found once. One junction end does not reproduce the germline sequence, and a read error may be involved. The rearrangement uses TRBV9 and TRBJ2-1; TRBD2 agrees at 14 bases. Per germline, CDR1 SGDLS and CDR2 YYNGEE. The CDR3 is 14 amino acids. The CDR3 bases are TGTGCCAGCAGCGCCGGGACTAGCGGGAGTCTTCTACTCTTC. Translating gives CASSAGTSGSLLLF.

The CDR3 loop is CASSQVQAGGQNEQFF. The CDR3 DNA sequence: TGCGCCAGCAGCCAAGTTCAAGCGGGAGGGCAGAATGAGCAGTTCTTC. V is TRBV4-1 and J is TRBJ2-1; 10 positions agree with TRBD2. With 1 base clipped from V and 7 bases from J, the junction kept 7 bases outside the gene matches. Germline V gives CDR1 MGHRA, CDR2 YSYEKL. The CDR3 runs to 16 residues.

This clone showed up just once. The chain couples TRBV28 to TRBJ2-3; 11 bases agree with TRBD1. CDR1 and CDR2 (germline): MDHEN, SYDVKM. Germline trimming cut 5 bases from V and 2 bases from J; bases unmatched to any gene: 9. CDR3 length equals 17 residues. The CDR3 DNA reads as TGTGCCAGCAGTCCCCAGGGACAGGGGGTTCTCACAGATACGCAGTATTTT. Translation gives CASSPQGQGVLTDTQYF.

This chain links TRBV4-3 with TRBJ2-3, with D uncertain. The CDR3 is 14 amino acids. The V and J ends lost 0 bases and 1 base respectively, with 5 bases between them. CDR1 and CDR2 (germline): LGHNA, YSLEER. The DNA of the CDR3 is TGCGCCAGCAGCCAAGATCGGGGCACAGATACGCAGTATTTT. This gives the protein CASSQDRGTDTQYF.

This clone has just one count. The chain uses TRBV4-3 and TRBJ1-5; no clear D. CDR1 and CDR2 (germline): LGHNA, YSLEER. Trimming stripped 0 bases from V and 1 base from J, with 7 bases between. The CDR3 is 15 residues long. The CDR3 spells CASSQDSLSNQPQHF. In nucleotides, the CDR3 is TGCGCCAGCAGCCAAGATAGCCTAAGCAATCAGCCCCAGCATTTT.

V usage is TRBV25-1 and J usage is TRBJ1-2; D possibly corresponds to TRBD1 (6 bases). The germline CDR1 and CDR2 sequences are MGHDK and SYGVNS. This CDR3 region has 14 residues. Deletions cut 0 bases from V and 7 bases from J, with 12 bases between. The CDR3: CASSEYTGLAGYTF. CDR3 DNA sequence: TGTGCCAGCAGTGAATATACAGGGCTGGCTGGCTACACCTTC.

The gene calls are TRBV29-1 and TRBJ1-1; D not certain. The CDR3 totals 12 residues. Germline V gene sequence: CDR1 SQVTM, CDR2 ANQGSEA. Written as DNA, the CDR3 is TGCATCGGCGCGCAGGTGAACACTGAAGCTTTCTTT. Protein product: CIGAQVNTEAFF.

The CDR3 bases are TGTGCCAGCAGTTATTCGGACAGGGGGACCTACGAGCAGTACTTC. As protein: CASSYSDRGTYEQYF. The V gene is TRBV6-6, the J gene TRBJ2-7; 10 bases fit TRBD1. This CDR3 is 15 amino acids long. The J segment lost 2 bases and the V segment lost 3 bases, leaving 4 bases of the junction unmatched. The V gene's germline CDR1 is MNHNY and CDR2 SVGAGI (reference sequence).

V gene TRBV27 combines with J gene TRBJ1-2, with TRBD1 identical over 12 bases. The germline V gene encodes CDR1 MNHEY and CDR2 SMNVEV (reference sequence). CDR3 length equals 16 residues. Trimming removed 6 bases from V and 6 bases from J; junction bases left unmatched: 11. Here the CDR3 reads CASRTEKGQGADGYTF. CDR3 bases: TGTGCCAGCAGAACTGAAAAGGGACAGGGGGCCGATGGCTACACCTTC.

This chain connects TRBV29-1 to TRBJ2-1, with 12 nucleotides matching TRBD1. CDR1 SQVTM and CDR2 ANQGSEA come from the germline V gene. The trim removed 4 bases at V and 7 bases at J, leaving 2 bases unmatched. This CDR3 region has 13 residues. The CDR3 protein is CSVGGQGANEQFF. CDR3 sequence (DNA): TGCAGCGTTGGGGGACAGGGGGCAAATGAGCAGTTCTTC.

The chain has TRBV5-1 and TRBJ2-5; D ambiguous. The CDR3 spans 15 residues. Germline loops: CDR1 SGHRS, CDR2 YFSETQ. Trimming pared 4 bases from V and 5 bases from J, leaving 18 bases between. The DNA for the CDR3 is TGCGCCAGCAGCCACTTAGCCGGGTCTGGGGAGACCCAGTACTTC. Residues: CASSHLAGSGETQYF.

The CDR3 loop reads CASSPGGLNEQYF. The CDR3 DNA is TGTGCCAGCTCCCCCGGGGGGCTGAACGAGCAGTACTTC. This chain connects TRBV18 to TRBJ2-7; a possible D gene is TRBD2 (7 bases). Per the germline V gene, CDR1 is KGHSH and CDR2 is LQKENI. The V end lost 6 bases, the J end lost 5 bases, and 14 bases lay between the germline ends. The CDR3 has 13 residues.

The chain joins TRBV9 to TRBJ1-2; D remains unclear. CDR1 and CDR2 from the germline V gene are SGDLS and YYNGEE. The ends were cut back, 0 bases at V and 5 bases at J, with 14 bases in the middle. The CDR3 is made up of 15 amino acids. CDR3 loop: CASSVAGGREYGYTF. CDR3 DNA: TGTGCCAGCAGCGTAGCTGGCGGACGGGAGTATGGCTACACCTTC.

The chain carries TRBV30 and TRBJ1-1; maybe TRBD1 (5 bases). Trimming stripped 5 bases from V and 5 bases from J, with 12 bases between. This CDR3 spans 12 amino acids. From germline, CDR1 is GTSNPN and CDR2 SVGIG (reference sequence). CDR3: CAWGPRGTEAFF. For the CDR3, the DNA is TGTGCCTGGGGACCCCGGGGGACTGAAGCTTTCTTT.

J is TRBJ1-5 and V is TRBV6-1; D gene uncertain. CDR1 and CDR2 (germline): MNHNS, SASEGT. The CDR3 contains 16 residues. V was trimmed by 1 base and J by 4 bases, leaving 14 bases between them. The CDR3 region has the DNA TGTGCCAGCAGTGAAGACGGGTGGGGAGGGAATCAGCCCCAGCATTTT. It is translated as CASSEDGWGGNQPQHF.

The CDR3 loop is CASSYTGGVYEQYF. In DNA form, the CDR3 reads TGTGCCAGCAGTTACACAGGGGGTGTCTACGAGCAGTACTTC. This chain uses TRBV6-6 with TRBJ2-7, with 8 positions matching TRBD1. Germline loops: CDR1 MNHNY, CDR2 SVGAGI (reference sequence). Losses at the gene ends were 2 bases for V and 3 bases for J; bases not matched to a gene: 3. The CDR3 loop spans 14 amino acids.